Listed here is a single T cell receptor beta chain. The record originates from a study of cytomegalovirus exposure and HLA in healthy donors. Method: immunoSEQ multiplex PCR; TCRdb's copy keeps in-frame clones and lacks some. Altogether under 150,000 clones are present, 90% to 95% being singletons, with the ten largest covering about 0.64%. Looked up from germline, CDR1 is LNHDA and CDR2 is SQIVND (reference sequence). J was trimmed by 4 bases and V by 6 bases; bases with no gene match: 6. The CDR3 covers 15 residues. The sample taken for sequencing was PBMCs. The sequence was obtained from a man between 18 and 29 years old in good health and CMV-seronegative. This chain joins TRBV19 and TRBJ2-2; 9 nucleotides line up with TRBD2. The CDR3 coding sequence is TGTGCCAGTAGGCGTGCGGGAGGGTTCACCGGGGAGCTGTTTTTT. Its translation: CASRRAGGFTGELFF.